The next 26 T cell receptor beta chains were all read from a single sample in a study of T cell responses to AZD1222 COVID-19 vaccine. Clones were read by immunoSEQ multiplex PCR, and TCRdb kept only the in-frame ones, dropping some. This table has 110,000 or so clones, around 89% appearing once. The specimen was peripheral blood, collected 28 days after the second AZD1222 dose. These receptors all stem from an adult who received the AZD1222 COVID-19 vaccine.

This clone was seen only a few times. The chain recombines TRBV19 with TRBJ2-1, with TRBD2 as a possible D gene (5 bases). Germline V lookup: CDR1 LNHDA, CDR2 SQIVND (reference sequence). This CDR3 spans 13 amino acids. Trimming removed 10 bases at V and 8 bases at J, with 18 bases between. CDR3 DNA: TGTGCCACCAACGACCTTCGGGGAGATGAGCAGTTCTTC. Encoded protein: CATNDLRGDEQFF. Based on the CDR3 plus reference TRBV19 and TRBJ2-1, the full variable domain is DGGITQSPKYLFRKEGQNVTLSCEQNLNHDAMYWYRQDPGQGLRLIYYSQIVNDFQKGDIAEGYSVSREKKESFPLTVTSAQKNPTAFYLCATNDLRGDEQFFGPGTRLTVL.

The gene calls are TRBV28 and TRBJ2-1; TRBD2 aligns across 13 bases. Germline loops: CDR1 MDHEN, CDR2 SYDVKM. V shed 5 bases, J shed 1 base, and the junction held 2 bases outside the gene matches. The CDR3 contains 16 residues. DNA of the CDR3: TGTGCCAGCAGTCTGGGACTAGCGGGATCCTACAATGAGCAGTTCTTC. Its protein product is CASSLGLAGSYNEQFF.

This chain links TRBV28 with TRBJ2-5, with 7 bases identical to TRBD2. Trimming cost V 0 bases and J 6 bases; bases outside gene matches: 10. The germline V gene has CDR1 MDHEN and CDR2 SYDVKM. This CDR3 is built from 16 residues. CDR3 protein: CASSLWTGGAAKTQYF. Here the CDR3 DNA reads TGTGCCAGCAGTTTATGGACGGGAGGCGCCGCAAAGACCCAGTACTTC.

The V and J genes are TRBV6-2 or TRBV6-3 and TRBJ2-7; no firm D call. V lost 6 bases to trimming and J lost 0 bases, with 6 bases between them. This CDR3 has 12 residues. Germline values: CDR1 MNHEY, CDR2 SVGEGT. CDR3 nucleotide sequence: TGTGCCAGCAGCTCCAGCTCCTACGAGCAGTACTTC. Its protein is CASSSSSYEQYF.

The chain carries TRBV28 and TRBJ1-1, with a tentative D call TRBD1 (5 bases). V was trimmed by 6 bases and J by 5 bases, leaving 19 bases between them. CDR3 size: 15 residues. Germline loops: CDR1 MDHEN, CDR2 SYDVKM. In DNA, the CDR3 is TGTGCCAGCAGACCTCCCGCACTACGGGGGACTGAAGCTTTCTTT. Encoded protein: CASRPPALRGTEAFF.

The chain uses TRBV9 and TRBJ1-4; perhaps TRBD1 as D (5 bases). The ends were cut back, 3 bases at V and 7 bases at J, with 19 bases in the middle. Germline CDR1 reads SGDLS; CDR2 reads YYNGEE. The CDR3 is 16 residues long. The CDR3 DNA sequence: TGTGCCAGCAGCGGCTCAACCAGGCAGGGAAGTGAAAAACTGTTTTTT. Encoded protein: CASSGSTRQGSEKLFF.

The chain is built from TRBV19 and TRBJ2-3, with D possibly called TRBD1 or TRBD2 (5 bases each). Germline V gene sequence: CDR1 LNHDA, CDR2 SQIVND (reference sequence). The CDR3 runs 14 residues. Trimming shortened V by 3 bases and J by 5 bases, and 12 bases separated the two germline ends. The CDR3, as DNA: TGTGCCAGTAGTATGGGCAGGGCGGGAGATACGCAGTATTTT. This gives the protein CASSMGRAGDTQYF. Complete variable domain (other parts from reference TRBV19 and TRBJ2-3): DGGITQSPKYLFRKEGQNVTLSCEQNLNHDAMYWYRQDPGQGLRLIYYSQIVNDFQKGDIAEGYSVSREKKESFPLTVTSAQKNPTAFYLCASSMGRAGDTQYFGPGTRLTVL.

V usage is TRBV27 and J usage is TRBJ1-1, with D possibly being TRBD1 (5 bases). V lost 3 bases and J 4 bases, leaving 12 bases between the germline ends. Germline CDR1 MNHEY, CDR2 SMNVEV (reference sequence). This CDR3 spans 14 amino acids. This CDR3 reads CASSFMGLRTEAFF. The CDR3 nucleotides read TGTGCCAGCAGTTTTATGGGGCTTCGCACTGAAGCTTTCTTT.

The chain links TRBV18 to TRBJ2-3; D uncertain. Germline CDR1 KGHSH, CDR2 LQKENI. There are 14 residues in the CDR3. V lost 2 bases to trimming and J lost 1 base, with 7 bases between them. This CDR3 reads CASSPRVGTDTQYF. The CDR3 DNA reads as TGTGCCAGCTCACCAAGGGTAGGCACAGATACGCAGTATTTT.

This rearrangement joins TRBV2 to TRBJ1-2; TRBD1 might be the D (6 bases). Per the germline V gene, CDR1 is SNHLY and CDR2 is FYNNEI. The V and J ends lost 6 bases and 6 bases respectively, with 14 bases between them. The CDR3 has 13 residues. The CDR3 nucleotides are TGTGCCAGCAGGTCGCAGGGGCGGGATGGCTACACCTTC. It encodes CASRSQGRDGYTF. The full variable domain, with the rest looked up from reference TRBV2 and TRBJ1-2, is EPEVTQTPSHQVTQMGQEVILRCVPISNHLYFYWYRQILGQKVEFLVSFYNNEISEKSEIFDDQFSVERPDGSNFTLKIRSTKLEDSAMYFCASRSQGRDGYTFGSGTRLTVV.

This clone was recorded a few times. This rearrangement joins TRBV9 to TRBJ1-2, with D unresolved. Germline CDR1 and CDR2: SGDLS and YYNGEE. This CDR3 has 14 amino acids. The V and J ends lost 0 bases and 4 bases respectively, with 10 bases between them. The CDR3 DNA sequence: TGTGCCAGCAGCGTAGATGTGCTTTCCTATGGCTACACCTTC. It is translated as CASSVDVLSYGYTF. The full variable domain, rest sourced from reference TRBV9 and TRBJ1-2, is DSGVTQTPKHLITATGQRVTLRCSPRSGDLSVYWYQQSLDQGLQFLIQYYNGEERAKGNILERFSAQQFPDLHSELNLSSLELGDSALYFCASSVDVLSYGYTFGSGTRLTVV.

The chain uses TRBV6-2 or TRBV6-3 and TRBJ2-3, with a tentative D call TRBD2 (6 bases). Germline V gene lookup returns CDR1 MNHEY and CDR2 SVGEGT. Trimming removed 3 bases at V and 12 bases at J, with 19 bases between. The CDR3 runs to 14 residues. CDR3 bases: TGTGCCAGCAGTTATACGGGACTCGGCTCCCTACAGTATTTT. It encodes CASSYTGLGSLQYF.

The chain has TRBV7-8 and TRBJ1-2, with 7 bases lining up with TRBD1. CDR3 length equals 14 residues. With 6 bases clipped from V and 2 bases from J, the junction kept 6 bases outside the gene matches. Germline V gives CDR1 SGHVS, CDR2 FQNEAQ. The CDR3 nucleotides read TGTGCCAGCAGTCGAACAGGGGAAAACTATGGCTACACCTTC. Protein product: CASSRTGENYGYTF.

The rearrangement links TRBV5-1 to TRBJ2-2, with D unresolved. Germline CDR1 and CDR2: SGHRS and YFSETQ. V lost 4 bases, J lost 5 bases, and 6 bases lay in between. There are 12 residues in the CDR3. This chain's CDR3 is CASSQLTGELFF. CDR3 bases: TGCGCCAGCAGCCAGTTAACCGGGGAGCTGTTTTTT.

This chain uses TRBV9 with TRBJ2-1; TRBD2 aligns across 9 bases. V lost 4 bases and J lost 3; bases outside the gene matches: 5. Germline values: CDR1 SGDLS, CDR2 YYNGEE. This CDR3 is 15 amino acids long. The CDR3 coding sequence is TGTGCCAGCAGCACCGGGACTAGCAGCTACAATGAGCAGTTCTTC. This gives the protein CASSTGTSSYNEQFF.

In nucleotides, the CDR3 is TGTGCCAGCAGCCAAAGGACAGTCACAAAGCAGTTCTTC. Its translation is CASSQRTVTKQFF. This chain links TRBV11-3 with TRBJ2-1; D is perhaps TRBD1 (6 bases). The CDR3 spans 13 residues. V was pared by 5 bases and J by 11 bases, with 16 bases between. Germline CDR1 is SGHNT and CDR2 is YENEEA.

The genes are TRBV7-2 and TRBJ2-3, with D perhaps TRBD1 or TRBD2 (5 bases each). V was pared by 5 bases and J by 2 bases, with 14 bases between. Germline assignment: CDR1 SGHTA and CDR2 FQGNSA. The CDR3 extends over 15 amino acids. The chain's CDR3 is CASSLRWGNTDTQYF. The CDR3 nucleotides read TGTGCCAGCAGCCTGCGTTGGGGGAACACAGATACGCAGTATTTT. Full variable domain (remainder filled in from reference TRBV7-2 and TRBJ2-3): GAGVSQSPSNKVTEKGKDVELRCDPISGHTALYWYRQSLGQGLEFLIYFQGNSAPDKSGLPSDRFSAERTGGSVSTLTIQRTQQEDSAVYLCASSLRWGNTDTQYFGPGTRLTVL.

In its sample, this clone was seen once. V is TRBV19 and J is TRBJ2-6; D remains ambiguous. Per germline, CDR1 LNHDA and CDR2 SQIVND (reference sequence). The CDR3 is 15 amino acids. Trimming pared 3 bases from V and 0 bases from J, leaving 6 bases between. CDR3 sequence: CASSIAGSGANVLTF. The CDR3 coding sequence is TGTGCCAGTAGTATTGCCGGCTCTGGGGCCAACGTCCTGACTTTC.

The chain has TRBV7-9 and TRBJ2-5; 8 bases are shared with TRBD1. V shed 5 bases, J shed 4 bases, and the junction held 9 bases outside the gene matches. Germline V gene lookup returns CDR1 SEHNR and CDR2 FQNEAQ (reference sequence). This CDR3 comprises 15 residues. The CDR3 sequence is CASSQGAAGGETQYF. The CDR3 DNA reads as TGTGCCAGCAGCCAGGGGGCGGCAGGTGGAGAGACCCAGTACTTC. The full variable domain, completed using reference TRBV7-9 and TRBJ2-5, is DTGVSQNPRHKITKRGQNVTFRCDPISEHNRLYWYRQTLGQGPEFLTYFQNEAQLEKSRLLSDRFSAERPKGSFSTLEIQRTEQGDSAMYLCASSQGAAGGETQYFGPGTRLLVL.

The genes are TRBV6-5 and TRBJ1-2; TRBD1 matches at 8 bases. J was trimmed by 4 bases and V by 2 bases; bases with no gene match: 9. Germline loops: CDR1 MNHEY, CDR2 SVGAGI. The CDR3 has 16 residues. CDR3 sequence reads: CASSYSQGAFTYGYTF. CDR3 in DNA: TGTGCCAGCAGTTACAGCCAGGGGGCTTTTACCTATGGCTACACCTTC.

CDR3 DNA sequence: TGTGCCAGCAGCCAACGTATTAGCGGGGGGGCCGGCAACGAGCAGTACTTC. Translation: CASSQRISGGAGNEQYF. The rearrangement joins TRBV11-3 to TRBJ2-7, with 11 bases matching TRBD2. V trimming: 5 bases; J trimming: 5 bases; junction bases outside the gene matches: 14. The germline V gene has CDR1 SGHNT and CDR2 YENEEA. The CDR3 consists of 17 residues. Combining the CDR3 with reference TRBV11-3 and TRBJ2-7 gives the whole variable domain EAGVVQSPRYKIIEKKQPVAFWCNPISGHNTLYWYLQNLGQGPELLIRYENEEAVDDSQLPKDRFSAERLKGVDSTLKIQPAELGDSAVYLCASSQRISGGAGNEQYFGPGTRLTVT.

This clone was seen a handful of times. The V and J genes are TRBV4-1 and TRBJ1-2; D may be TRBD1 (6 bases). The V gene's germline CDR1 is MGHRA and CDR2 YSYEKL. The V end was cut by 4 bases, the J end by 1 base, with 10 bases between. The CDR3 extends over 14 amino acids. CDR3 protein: CASSRTDSNYGYTF. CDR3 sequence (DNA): TGCGCCAGCAGCCGTACGGACAGTAACTATGGCTACACCTTC.

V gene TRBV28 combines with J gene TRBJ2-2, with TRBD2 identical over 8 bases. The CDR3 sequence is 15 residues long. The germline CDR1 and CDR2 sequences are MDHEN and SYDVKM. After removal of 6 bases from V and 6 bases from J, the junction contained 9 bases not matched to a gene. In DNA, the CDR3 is TGTGCCAGCAGGGTGCCGGGGGGGCGGTCCGGGGAGCTGTTTTTT. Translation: CASRVPGGRSGELFF.

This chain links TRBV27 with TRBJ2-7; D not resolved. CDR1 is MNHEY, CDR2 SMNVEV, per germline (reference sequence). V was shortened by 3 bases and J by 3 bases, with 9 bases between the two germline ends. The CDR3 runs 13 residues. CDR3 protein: CASSFVGNYEQYF. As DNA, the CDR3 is TGTGCCAGCAGTTTCGTGGGGAACTACGAGCAGTACTTC.

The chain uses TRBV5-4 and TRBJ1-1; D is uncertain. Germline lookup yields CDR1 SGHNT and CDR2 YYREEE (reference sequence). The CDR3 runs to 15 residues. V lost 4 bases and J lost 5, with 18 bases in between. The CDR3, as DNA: TGTGCCAGCAGCCCGGTTGGCACAACGGAAACTGAAGCTTTCTTT. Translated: CASSPVGTTETEAFF.

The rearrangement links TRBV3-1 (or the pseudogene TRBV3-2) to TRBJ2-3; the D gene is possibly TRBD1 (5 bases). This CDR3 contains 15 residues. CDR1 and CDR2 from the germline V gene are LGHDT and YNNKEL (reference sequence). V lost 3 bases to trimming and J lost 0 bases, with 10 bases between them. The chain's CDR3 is CASSQSDISTDTQYF. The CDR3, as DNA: TGTGCCAGCAGCCAGTCGGACATTAGCACAGATACGCAGTATTTT.